These T cell receptor beta chains were read from a single sample in a study of T cells in localized non-small cell lung cancer. The repertoire was sequenced with immunoSEQ multiplex PCR; TCRdb's copy has only in-frame clones and lacks some. Here the sample spans 3,000 or so clones, roughly 15% being singletons. Sequenced here: lung tumor tissue, sampled before any cancer treatment. The receptors stem from a woman aged 35 to 69 with stage II lung adenocarcinoma. Both conserved end residues are part of each CDR3. Fields, in order: clone size, J gene, V gene, D gene, CDR3 protein, CDR3 DNA. A D gene is named only where the DNA matches it firmly. Clone size is not always given. Where it is, it says once, few, many or a class for expanded clones.

abundance: NA
j_gene: TRBJ1-2
v_gene: TRBV15
d_gene: NA
CDR3aa: CATSRDVHPKTTNYGYTF
CDR3nt: TGTGCCACCAGCAGAGACGTACACCCGAAGACCACTAACTATGGCTACACCTTC

abundance: NA
j_gene: TRBJ2-5
v_gene: TRBV5-1
d_gene: TRBD2
CDR3aa: CASSLMPGREETQYF
CDR3nt: TGCGCCAGCAGCTTGATGCCAGGGAGGGAAGAGACCCAGTACTTC

abundance: few
j_gene: TRBJ2-1
v_gene: TRBV19
d_gene: NA
CDR3aa: CASSIGGYEQFF
CDR3nt: TGTGCCAGTAGTATAGGGGGGTATGAGCAGTTCTTC

abundance: NA
j_gene: TRBJ2-3
v_gene: TRBV19
d_gene: TRBD2
CDR3aa: CASSPLAGVTPAPQYF
CDR3nt: TGTGCCAGTAGTCCTTTAGCGGGGGTCACCCCAGCCCCGCAGTATTTT

abundance: few
j_gene: TRBJ2-7
v_gene: TRBV1
d_gene: NA
CDR3aa: CASSQGVASYEQYF
CDR3nt: TGCGCCAGCAGCCAAGGGGTGGCTTCCTACGAGCAGTACTTC

abundance: few
j_gene: TRBJ2-4
v_gene: TRBV11-3
d_gene: NA
CDR3aa: CASSSGPIPGTKNIQYF
CDR3nt: TGTGCCAGCAGCTCCGGCCCCATACCCGGTACCAAAAACATTCAGTACTTC

abundance: few
j_gene: TRBJ2-7
v_gene: TRBV6-8
d_gene: NA
CDR3aa: CASSTGPPSYEQYF
CDR3nt: TGTGCCAGCTCCACAGGACCTCCCTCCTACGAGCAGTACTTC

abundance: NA
j_gene: TRBJ1-4
v_gene: TRBV6-8
d_gene: NA
CDR3aa: CASSPPGRGEKLFF
CDR3nt: TGTGCCAGCAGCCCTCCCGGTCGGGGTGAAAAACTGTTTTTT

abundance: few
j_gene: TRBJ2-7
v_gene: TRBV19
d_gene: TRBD1
CDR3aa: CASRTGQGSEQYF
CDR3nt: TGTGCCAGTAGGACGGGACAGGGCAGCGAGCAGTACTTC

abundance: NA
j_gene: TRBJ1-6
v_gene: TRBV18
d_gene: NA
CDR3aa: CASSPRSGDNSPLHF
CDR3nt: TGTGCCAGCTCACCACGGTCAGGGGATAATTCACCCCTCCACTTT

abundance: medium-sized
j_gene: TRBJ2-6
v_gene: TRBV6-8
d_gene: TRBD2
CDR3aa: CASSLLLGTSPTGANVLTF
CDR3nt: TGTGCCAGCAGTCTCCTATTAGGGACTAGCCCGACTGGGGCCAACGTCCTGACTTTC

abundance: NA
j_gene: TRBJ1-1
v_gene: TRBV11-3
d_gene: NA
CDR3aa: CASSLGSPGTEAFF
CDR3nt: TGTGCCAGCAGCTTGGGATCCCCGGGCACTGAAGCTTTCTTT